The next 16 T cell receptor beta chains were all read from a single sample in a study of cytomegalovirus exposure and HLA in healthy donors. The study ran its PCR with 60 Vbeta and 13 Jbeta primers. Clones were sequenced by immunoSEQ multiplex PCR, and TCRdb holds only the in-frame ones, with some missing. The sample yields about 150,000 clones, around nine tenths seen once. The source material was PBMCs. The receptor set was obtained from a woman in her twenties or thirties in good health and CMV-seronegative.

V is TRBV7-9 and J is TRBJ2-1; TRBD2 aligns across 9 bases. CDR3 length: 16 residues. The trim removed 5 bases at V and 9 bases at J, leaving 14 bases unmatched. The V gene's germline CDR1 is SEHNR and CDR2 FQNEAQ (reference sequence). As DNA, the CDR3 is TGTGCCAGCAGCATAAGTGGGCGGGAGGGTTTTACTGAGCAGTTCTTC. As protein: CASSISGREGFTEQFF.

This chain connects TRBV4-3 to TRBJ2-2, with D perhaps matching TRBD2 (5 bases). The CDR3 length is 15 residues. V lost 5 bases and J lost 5, with 15 bases in between. The V gene's germline CDR1 is LGHNA and CDR2 YSLEER. In DNA, the CDR3 is TGCGCCAGCAGCGCAAATTCACGGGGTACCGGGGAGCTGTTTTTT. Protein sequence: CASSANSRGTGELFF.

The chain is built from TRBV2 and TRBJ1-1; 7 nucleotides match TRBD1. CDR1 and CDR2 from the germline V gene are SNHLY and FYNNEI. J was trimmed by 1 base and V by 5 bases; bases with no gene match: 7. The CDR3 runs 15 residues. The CDR3 nucleotides read TGTGCCAGCAGTAAGACGGGACAGCCGAACACTGAAGCTTTCTTT. Translated: CASSKTGQPNTEAFF.

CDR3 nucleotides: TGTGCCAGCAGCTTAGACGCTGGGGGGATGGGAGAGACCCAGTACTTC. This gives the protein CASSLDAGGMGETQYF. The rearrangement joins TRBV7-8 to TRBJ2-5; possible D gene TRBD2, 6 bases. CDR3 length: 16 amino acids. Germline values: CDR1 SGHVS, CDR2 FQNEAQ. V lost 1 base to trimming and J lost 4 bases, with 16 bases between them.

The chain combines TRBV11-2 with TRBJ2-7; D is ambiguous. The CDR3 length is 13 residues. Germline CDR1 SGHAT, CDR2 FQNNGV. V was pared by 2 bases and J by 1 base, with 6 bases between. The CDR3, as DNA: TGTGCCAGCAGCTTACGGGTATCCTACGAGCAGTACTTC. Protein: CASSLRVSYEQYF. Full variable domain (remainder filled in from reference TRBV11-2 and TRBJ2-7): EAGVAQSPRYKIIEKRQSVAFWCNPISGHATLYWYQQILGQGPKLLIQFQNNGVVDDSQLPKDRFSAERLKGVDSTLKIQPAKLEDSAVYLCASSLRVSYEQYFGPGTRLTVT.

This clone turned up a few times. CDR3 bases: TGTGCCAGCAGCGACCGCAGGGGGCCCCGAGGAAACACCATATATTTT. Its translation: CASSDRRGPRGNTIYF. The chain is built from TRBV7-9 and TRBJ1-3; 8 bases match TRBD1. V shed 5 bases, J shed 4 bases, and the junction held 10 bases outside the gene matches. The germline gives CDR1 SEHNR, CDR2 FQNEAQ (reference sequence). The CDR3 totals 16 residues.

The rearrangement joins TRBV7-6 to TRBJ2-3, with 7 bases that match TRBD2. The junction had 8 bases not matched to a gene; V was cut back by 3 bases and J by 5 bases. CDR1 SGHVS and CDR2 FNYEAQ come from the germline V gene. This CDR3 region has 15 residues. The CDR3 DNA sequence: TGTGCCAGCAGCTTGGGACTACCTCCGGGAGATACGCAGTATTTT. It translates to CASSLGLPPGDTQYF. The full variable domain, with the rest looked up from reference TRBV7-6 and TRBJ2-3, is GAGVSQSPRYKVTKRGQDVALRCDPISGHVSLYWYRQALGQGPEFLTYFNYEAQQDKSGLPNDRFSAERPEGSISTLTIQRTEQRDSAMYRCASSLGLPPGDTQYFGPGTRLTVL.

The chain employs TRBV7-8 and TRBJ2-3, with TRBD2 matching 7 bases. The CDR3 runs 13 residues. V shed 5 bases, J shed 6 bases, and the junction held 5 bases outside the gene matches. Germline assignment: CDR1 SGHVS and CDR2 FQNEAQ. DNA for the CDR3: TGTGCCAGCAGCCGGGGGGTGGTTGATACGCAGTATTTT. Protein sequence: CASSRGVVDTQYF. Supplemented by reference TRBV7-8 and TRBJ2-3, the full variable domain reads GAGVSQSPRYKVAKRGQDVALRCDPISGHVSLFWYQQALGQGPEFLTYFQNEAQLDKSGLPSDRFFAERPEGSVSTLKIQRTQQEDSAVYLCASSRGVVDTQYFGPGTRLTVL.

The chain recombines TRBV28 with TRBJ2-5; 8 bases match TRBD2. The germline V gene encodes CDR1 MDHEN and CDR2 SYDVKM. V gave up 8 bases and J gave up 5 bases; unmatched junction bases: 7. The CDR3 length is 13 residues. The CDR3 DNA reads TGTGCCAGCCAAGCGGGGGCATGGGAGACCCAGTACTTC. Translation: CASQAGAWETQYF.

This clone occurred once. The CDR3 DNA reads as TGTGCCAGCAGTTTAACACGAGGGACAGGGCGTTACATGAACACTGAAGCTTTCTTT. Translation gives CASSLTRGTGRYMNTEAFF. The chain employs TRBV27 and TRBJ1-1; 9 positions agree with TRBD1. CDR3 length: 19 residues. Germline lookup yields CDR1 MNHEY and CDR2 SMNVEV (reference sequence). With V trimmed by 2 bases and J by 0 bases, 13 bases remained unmatched.

The V call is TRBV5-8, the J call TRBJ2-3, with 9 bases matching TRBD2. This CDR3 spans 17 amino acids. Germline V lookup: CDR1 SGHTS, CDR2 YDEGEE. Trimming cost V 0 bases and J 0 bases; bases outside gene matches: 5. The CDR3 bases are TGTGCCAGCAGCTTGGGGCTAGCGGGGCTCAGCACAGATACGCAGTATTTT. Translating it yields CASSLGLAGLSTDTQYF. Filled out from reference TRBV5-8 and TRBJ2-3, the complete variable domain reads EAGVTQSPTHLIKTRGQQATLRCSPISGHTSVYWYQQALGLGLQFLLWYDEGEERNRGNFPPRFSGRQFPNYSSELNVNALELEDSALYLCASSLGLAGLSTDTQYFGPGTRLTVL.

V is TRBV11-3 and J is TRBJ2-1, with D possibly TRBD2 on 6 matching bases. CDR1 and CDR2 from the germline V gene are SGHNT and YENEEA. The CDR3 length is 16 residues. The V gene lost 2 bases and the J gene lost 4 bases, with 15 bases spanning the gap. CDR3 residues: CASSLFGGPNYNEQFF. In DNA, the CDR3 is TGTGCCAGCAGCTTATTCGGGGGACCCAATTACAATGAGCAGTTCTTC.

The chain is built from TRBV13 and TRBJ1-3; tentatively, D is TRBD1 (6 bases). From germline, CDR1 is PRHDT and CDR2 FYEKMQ (reference sequence). Trimming took 4 bases from V and 0 from J, leaving 7 bases between them. This CDR3 region has 14 residues. This CDR3 is CASSWTVSGNTIYF. CDR3 nucleotides: TGTGCCAGCAGCTGGACAGTCTCTGGAAACACCATATATTTT.

The chain is built from TRBV28 and TRBJ2-2; TRBD1 might be the D (5 bases). The CDR3 loop spans 13 amino acids. V was pared by 6 bases and J by 6 bases, with 11 bases between. Germline V lookup: CDR1 MDHEN, CDR2 SYDVKM. The DNA of the CDR3 is TGTGCCAGCAGGTCACAGGTCCCCGGGGAGCTGTTTTTT. Translated, it gives CASRSQVPGELFF.

The chain employs TRBV29-1 and TRBJ1-1, with D maybe TRBD1 (6 bases). Deletions cut 5 bases from V and 4 bases from J, with 14 bases between. This CDR3 spans 13 amino acids. Per the germline V gene, CDR1 is SQVTM and CDR2 is ANQGSEA. CDR3 DNA sequence: TGCAGCGTTTACAGGGCGGGGGGCACTGAAGCTTTCTTT. Its translation: CSVYRAGGTEAFF. The variable domain in full, with the rest retrieved from reference TRBV29-1 and TRBJ1-1, is SAVISQKPSRDICQRGTSLTIQCQVDSQVTMMFWYRQQPGQSLTLIATANQGSEATYESGFVIDKFPISRPNLTFSTLTVSNMSPEDSSIYLCSVYRAGGTEAFFGQGTRLTVV.

This chain's CDR3 is CASSPINRAGSYEQYF. CDR3 in DNA: TGTGCCAGCAGCCCCATAAATCGCGCGGGGTCCTACGAGCAGTACTTC. V and J are TRBV11-2 and TRBJ2-7; D is perhaps TRBD2 (6 bases). The germline CDR1 and CDR2 sequences are SGHAT and FQNNGV. The V and J ends lost 5 bases and 1 base respectively, with 18 bases between them. There are 16 residues in the CDR3.